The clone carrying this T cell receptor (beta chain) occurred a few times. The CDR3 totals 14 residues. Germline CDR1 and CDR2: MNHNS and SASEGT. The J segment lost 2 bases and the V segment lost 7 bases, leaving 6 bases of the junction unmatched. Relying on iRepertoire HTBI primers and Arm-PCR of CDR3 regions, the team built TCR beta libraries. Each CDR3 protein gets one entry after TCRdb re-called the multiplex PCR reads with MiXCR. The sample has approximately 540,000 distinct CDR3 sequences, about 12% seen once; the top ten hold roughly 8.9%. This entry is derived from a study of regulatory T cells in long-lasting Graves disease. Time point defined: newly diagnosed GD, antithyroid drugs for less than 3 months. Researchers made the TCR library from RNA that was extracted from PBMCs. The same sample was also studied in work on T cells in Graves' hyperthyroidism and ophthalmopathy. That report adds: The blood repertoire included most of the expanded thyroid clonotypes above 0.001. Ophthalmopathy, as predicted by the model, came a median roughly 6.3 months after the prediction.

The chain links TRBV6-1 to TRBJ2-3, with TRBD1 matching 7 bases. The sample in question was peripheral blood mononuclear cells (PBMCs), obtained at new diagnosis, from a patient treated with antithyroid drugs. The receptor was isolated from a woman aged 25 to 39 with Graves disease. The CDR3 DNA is TGTGCCAGCAAAAGGACAGGAAACACAGATACGCAGTATTTT. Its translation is CASKRTGNTDTQYF.